This T cell receptor beta chain was recovered during a study of shared clonotypes between healthy human individuals. CDR3 length: 15 amino acids. Germline V gene sequence: CDR1 SGDLS, CDR2 YYNGEE. The ends lost 0 bases at V and 1 base at J; junction bases unmatched: 1. The repertoire was sequenced with immunoSEQ multiplex PCR; TCRdb's copy has only in-frame clones and lacks some. Here the sample spans millions of clones, about 94% being singletons. The naive CD8 subset, CD45RO-negative cells positively selected for CCR7, excluded terminally differentiated effector memory CD45RA+ cells. In the case of this clone: The same CDR3 arises from other DNA sequences in this sample as well.

Material: naive CD8+ T cells sorted from blood. The sequence derives from a man aged 18 to 29 in good health. The rearrangement joins TRBV9 to TRBJ2-3, with TRBD2 matching 8 bases. DNA of the CDR3: TGTGCCAGCAGCGTAGCGACTAGCGGCACAGATACGCAGTATTTT. Its translation is CASSVATSGTDTQYF. Supplemented by reference TRBV9 and TRBJ2-3, the full variable domain reads DSGVTQTPKHLITATGQRVTLRCSPRSGDLSVYWYQQSLDQGLQFLIQYYNGEERAKGNILERFSAQQFPDLHSELNLSSLELGDSALYFCASSVATSGTDTQYFGPGTRLTVL.